The 30 T cell receptor beta chains given below trace back to one sample, sequenced in a study of blood T cell repertoires in COVID-19. Sequenced by immunoSEQ multiplex PCR; TCRdb stores in-frame clones only, minus some. Of fewer than 350,000 clones listed, around nine tenths are singletons. Sequencing was performed on peripheral blood. These receptors were taken from a middle-aged man with active or convalescent COVID-19.

The chain carries TRBV5-1 and TRBJ2-7; D is perhaps TRBD1 (7 bases). Germline-derived CDR1 and CDR2 are SGHRS and YFSETQ. Trimming cost V 0 bases and J 2 bases, with 15 bases left between them. This CDR3 region has 16 residues. The CDR3 coding sequence is TGCGCCAGCAGCTTGGGGACAGGCGGAGGGACCTACGAGCAGTACTTC. Translating it yields CASSLGTGGGTYEQYF.

The chain employs TRBV6-6 and TRBJ1-1; no clear D. CDR1 MNHNY and CDR2 SVGAGI come from the germline V gene (reference sequence). The V gene lost 6 bases and the J gene lost 0 bases, with 11 bases spanning the gap. The CDR3 runs to 14 residues. In DNA, the CDR3 is TGTGCCAGCAGGGCAAGCGGATTGAACACTGAAGCTTTCTTT. Translating it yields CASRASGLNTEAFF.

V and J are TRBV2 and TRBJ1-2; tentative D call: TRBD1 (6 bases). V shed 3 bases and J shed 4 bases, with 9 bases lying between them. The CDR3 sequence is 13 residues long. The germline CDR1 and CDR2 sequences are SNHLY and FYNNEI. In nucleotides, the CDR3 is TGTGCCAGCAGTGACACAGGGAGCTATGGCTACACCTTC. This sequence encodes CASSDTGSYGYTF.

The table lists this clone with a count of one. The V call is TRBV2, the J call TRBJ2-7; possibly TRBD1 for D (5 bases). CDR3 size: 13 residues. Germline V gene lookup returns CDR1 SNHLY and CDR2 FYNNEI. V was trimmed by 8 bases and J by 3 bases, leaving 14 bases between them. CDR3 loop: CASCNRRNYEQYF. In DNA, the CDR3 is TGTGCCAGCTGCAACAGGCGCAACTACGAGCAGTACTTC.

The chain links TRBV14 to TRBJ2-7; D not resolved. V lost 4 bases, J lost 4 bases, and 8 bases lay in between. Germline CDR1 SGHDN, CDR2 FVKESK. The CDR3 has 12 amino acids. The DNA of the CDR3 is TGTGCCAGCAGCCCACCCGGGTACGAGCAGTACTTC. This encodes CASSPPGYEQYF.

The chain combines TRBV5-1 with TRBJ2-7, with TRBD1 matching over 7 bases. The CDR3 covers 12 residues. Germline CDR1 and CDR2: SGHRS and YFSETQ. V lost 4 bases and J lost 6; bases outside the gene matches: 4. The CDR3 DNA is TGCGCCAGCAGCGGGACAGACCTCGAGCAGTACTTC. Encoded protein: CASSGTDLEQYF.

The CDR3 here is CAWLRLSTDTQYF. The CDR3 DNA reads TGTGCCTGGCTCCGTCTAAGTACAGATACGCAGTATTTT. V gene TRBV30 combines with J gene TRBJ2-3; D remains unclear. The ends were cut back, 5 bases at V and 3 bases at J, with 12 bases in the middle. CDR1 is GTSNPN, CDR2 SVGIG, per germline (reference sequence). CDR3 length: 13 residues.

V usage is TRBV29-1 and J usage is TRBJ1-1, with 7 bases that match TRBD1. Unmatched junction bases numbered 14, after V lost 6 bases and J lost 4 bases. Germline CDR1 reads SQVTM; CDR2 reads ANQGSEA. CDR3 length equals 15 residues. The CDR3 DNA sequence: TGCAGCGTACCCCAGGGGGGTGTTAAGGGCACTGAAGCTTTCTTT. It codes for CSVPQGGVKGTEAFF.

The chain carries TRBV3-1 (or the pseudogene TRBV3-2) and TRBJ2-6; perhaps TRBD1 as D (6 bases). CDR3 size: 17 residues. Between the trimmed V and J ends, which lost 4 bases and 0 bases, there was a span of 13 bases. CDR1 LGHDT and CDR2 YNNKEL come from the germline V gene (reference sequence). CDR3 DNA sequence: TGTGCCAGCAGCCCAGGGGACACCAGCTCTGGGGCCAACGTCCTGACTTTC. Residues: CASSPGDTSSGANVLTF.

This clone came up a few times. V usage is TRBV10-1 and J usage is TRBJ1-6, with a weak D call TRBD1 (6 bases). The CDR3 is 13 amino acids. V was shortened by 4 bases and J by 9 bases, with 10 bases between the two germline ends. Germline V gene data show CDR1 as WNHNN and CDR2 as SYGVQD (reference sequence). The CDR3 sequence: CASSATGSSPLHF. CDR3 in DNA: TGCGCCAGCAGTGCAACAGGGTCTTCACCCCTCCACTTT.

The CDR3 reads CASKSGEGNQPQHF. The CDR3 coding sequence is TGCGCCAGCAAATCGGGGGAGGGCAATCAGCCCCAGCATTTT. The chain couples TRBV23-1 to TRBJ1-5, with D possibly matching TRBD1 (5 bases). TRBV23-1 is designated an ORF whose function remains uncertain. V dropped 7 bases and J dropped 2 bases, with 12 bases sitting between them. CDR3 length equals 14 residues.

This clone turned up a few times. This chain links TRBV5-6 with TRBJ1-5; possibly TRBD1 for D (5 bases). Germline V gene lookup returns CDR1 SGHDT and CDR2 YYEEEE. V was pared by 2 bases and J by 4 bases, with 10 bases between. The CDR3 contains 14 residues. The DNA for the CDR3 is TGTGCCAGCAGCTTAGGACAATTAAATCAGCCCCAGCATTTT. Translated, it gives CASSLGQLNQPQHF.

The chain links TRBV28 to TRBJ2-7, with a tentative D call TRBD2 (5 bases). The V end lost 2 bases, the J end lost 3 bases, and 14 bases lay between the germline ends. This CDR3 has 15 amino acids. From germline, CDR1 is MDHEN and CDR2 SYDVKM. CDR3: CASSLAVRVSYEQYF. The DNA of the CDR3 is TGTGCCAGCAGTTTAGCGGTGAGGGTGAGCTACGAGCAGTACTTC.

This chain links TRBV24-1 with TRBJ1-1, with TRBD1 as a possible D gene (5 bases). V lost 9 bases, J lost 3 bases, and 16 bases lay in between. The CDR3 covers 14 residues. The germline gives CDR1 KGHDR, CDR2 SFDVKD. CDR3 amino acids: CATRSAGFDTEAFF. CDR3 coding DNA: TGTGCCACCCGCTCGGCAGGGTTTGACACTGAAGCTTTCTTT.

The CDR3 DNA reads TGCGCCAGCAACTGGACTAGCGGGAGGCTCGGCTGTTTTGAGCAGTTCTTC. Protein product: CASNWTSGRLGCFEQFF. This chain connects TRBV10-2 to TRBJ2-1; 14 nucleotides match TRBD2. The trim removed 7 bases at V and 9 bases at J, leaving 14 bases unmatched. The CDR3 extends over 17 amino acids. Germline CDR1 is WSHSY and CDR2 is SAAADI.

This clone appeared a single time. This chain connects TRBV3-1 (or the pseudogene TRBV3-2) to TRBJ1-2; tentative D call: TRBD1 (6 bases). Germline CDR1 and CDR2: LGHDT and YNNKEL (reference sequence). The CDR3 is made up of 16 amino acids. V gave up 1 base and J gave up 6 bases, with 18 bases separating them. CDR3 amino acids: CASSQADRTNSHGYTF. DNA of the CDR3: TGTGCCAGCAGCCAAGCGGACAGAACCAACTCACATGGCTACACCTTC.

J is TRBJ2-7 and V is TRBV6-1, with TRBD2 matching 13 bases. There are 16 residues in the CDR3. With V trimmed by 1 base and J by 2 bases, 2 bases remained unmatched. From germline, CDR1 is MNHNS and CDR2 SASEGT. The CDR3 DNA follows: TGTGCCAGCAGTGAAGTGGGGACTAGCGGGACCTACGAGCAGTACTTC. Translated: CASSEVGTSGTYEQYF.

The chain recombines TRBV19 with TRBJ1-5; D unresolved. Germline V gives CDR1 LNHDA, CDR2 SQIVND (reference sequence). V lost 4 bases and J lost 9, with 7 bases in between. The CDR3 is 11 amino acids. CDR3 region: CASSRQGPQHF. The CDR3 nucleotides read TGTGCCAGTAGTAGACAAGGGCCCCAGCATTTT.

The rearrangement joins TRBV27 to TRBJ1-2, with a tentative D call TRBD1 (6 bases). This CDR3 is built from 16 residues. The V gene's germline CDR1 is MNHEY and CDR2 SMNVEV (reference sequence). V was clipped by 1 base and J by 6 bases, with 18 bases between them. This CDR3 is CASSLFRPQGKNGYTF. The CDR3 DNA follows: TGTGCCAGCAGTTTATTTAGGCCACAGGGCAAGAATGGCTACACCTTC.

The V gene is TRBV11-2, the J gene TRBJ2-2; 11 bases fit TRBD2. Germline CDR1 reads SGHAT; CDR2 reads FQNNGV. CDR3 length equals 16 residues. The junction had 3 bases not matched to a gene; V was cut back by 5 bases and J by 1 base. DNA for the CDR3: TGTGCCAGCAGCCCAGGACTAGCGGGGAACACCGGGGAGCTGTTTTTT. Amino acids: CASSPGLAGNTGELFF.

This clone was seen a handful of times. This chain links TRBV2 with TRBJ1-4; D is perhaps TRBD1 (5 bases). Germline-derived CDR1 and CDR2 are SNHLY and FYNNEI. The CDR3 runs 14 residues. Between the trimmed V and J ends, which lost 1 base and 8 bases, there was a span of 11 bases. The CDR3 DNA reads as TGTGCCAGCAGTGAAGAGGGACTATACGAAAAACTGTTTTTT. As protein: CASSEEGLYEKLFF.

About this clone: In the same sample, other DNA sequences code for this CDR3. The chain is built from TRBV6-5 and TRBJ2-7; 7 bases align to TRBD1. This CDR3 is built from 13 residues. J gave up 4 bases and V 5 bases, and 5 bases lay outside the gene matches. Looked up from germline, CDR1 is MNHEY and CDR2 is SVGAGI. The CDR3 nucleotides are TGTGCCAGCAGTCCAGGGGGTGGGTACGAGCAGTACTTC. Translated, it gives CASSPGGGYEQYF.

The chain joins TRBV14 to TRBJ2-5, with D possibly TRBD1 on 6 matching bases. V was clipped by 4 bases and J by 5 bases, with 20 bases between them. The length of the CDR3 is 16 residues. Germline values: CDR1 SGHDN, CDR2 FVKESK. CDR3 bases: TGTGCCAGCAGCCCTGCCCGGGACACAAAGCGGGAGACCCAGTACTTC. Translation: CASSPARDTKRETQYF.

The chain is built from TRBV13 and TRBJ2-5; D may be TRBD2 (5 bases). CDR1 and CDR2 from the germline V gene are PRHDT and FYEKMQ (reference sequence). The V and J ends lost 3 bases and 4 bases respectively, with 12 bases between them. CDR3 length: 14 amino acids. The CDR3 DNA follows: TGTGCCAGCAGCTTCGGGCCCGGAGGAGAGACCCAGTACTTC. Translated: CASSFGPGGETQYF.

V is TRBV5-1 and J is TRBJ2-1, with 7 bases fitting TRBD2. The length of the CDR3 is 14 residues. Trimming removed 0 bases from V and 9 bases from J; junction bases left unmatched: 6. The germline V gene encodes CDR1 SGHRS and CDR2 YFSETQ. In DNA form, the CDR3 reads TGCGCCAGCAGCTTGGCTGGACTAGTTGGTGAGCAGTTCTTC. Residues: CASSLAGLVGEQFF.

The chain has TRBV4-2 and TRBJ2-3, with TRBD2 identical over 8 bases. V lost 4 bases and J lost 5; bases outside the gene matches: 2. This CDR3 is 13 amino acids long. CDR1 and CDR2 (germline): LGHNA, YNFKEQ. The CDR3 sequence: CASSPGGVDTQYF. The CDR3 DNA reads TGTGCCAGCAGCCCGGGGGGGGTAGATACGCAGTATTTT.

The rearrangement links TRBV19 to TRBJ2-4; the match to TRBD1 covers 7 bases. Germline assignment: CDR1 LNHDA and CDR2 SQIVND (reference sequence). The CDR3 spans 15 residues. J gave up 0 bases and V 4 bases, and 3 bases lay outside the gene matches. This CDR3 is CASSTGTVAKNIQYF. The DNA for the CDR3 is TGTGCCAGTAGTACCGGGACAGTAGCCAAAAACATTCAGTACTTC. Using reference TRBV19 and TRBJ2-4 for the parts outside the CDR3, the full variable domain is DGGITQSPKYLFRKEGQNVTLSCEQNLNHDAMYWYRQDPGQGLRLIYYSQIVNDFQKGDIAEGYSVSREKKESFPLTVTSAQKNPTAFYLCASSTGTVAKNIQYFGAGTRLSVL.

This chain connects TRBV30 to TRBJ1-4; tentatively, D is TRBD1 (5 bases). This CDR3 has 11 residues. Germline V CDR1 and CDR2: GTSNPN, SVGIG (reference sequence). With 1 base removed from V and 9 bases from J, the gap between germline ends came to 6 bases. The CDR3 sequence is CAWSGQQKLFF. DNA for the CDR3: TGTGCCTGGAGTGGACAGCAAAAACTGTTTTTT.

A single count supports this clone. The chain carries TRBV5-8 and TRBJ2-3; TRBD2 agrees at 13 bases. From germline, CDR1 is SGHTS and CDR2 YDEGEE. The CDR3 consists of 15 residues. The junction had 8 bases not matched to a gene; V was cut back by 7 bases and J by 6 bases. In DNA, the CDR3 is TGTGCCAGCCCGACTAGCGGGAGGCCCCCGGATACGCAGTATTTT. This encodes CASPTSGRPPDTQYF. Looking up the rest from reference TRBV5-8 and TRBJ2-3 gives the full variable domain: EAGVTQSPTHLIKTRGQQATLRCSPISGHTSVYWYQQALGLGLQFLLWYDEGEERNRGNFPPRFSGRQFPNYSSELNVNALELEDSALYLCASPTSGRPPDTQYFGPGTRLTVL.

This clone was observed a handful of times. The chain employs TRBV2 and TRBJ2-7, with D unclear. The germline V gene encodes CDR1 SNHLY and CDR2 FYNNEI. CDR3 length: 13 residues. V was clipped by 5 bases and J by 4 bases, with 12 bases between them. In DNA, the CDR3 is TGTGCCAGCAGTCGGCTGCGAGCGTACGAGCAGTACTTC. It encodes CASSRLRAYEQYF.